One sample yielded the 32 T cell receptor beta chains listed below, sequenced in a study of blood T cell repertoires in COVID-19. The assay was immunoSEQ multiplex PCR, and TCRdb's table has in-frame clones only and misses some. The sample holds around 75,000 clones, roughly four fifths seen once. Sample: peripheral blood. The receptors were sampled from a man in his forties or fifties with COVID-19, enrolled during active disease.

This CDR3 reads CASSQLGIAGGSNTGELFF. CDR3 sequence (DNA): TGCGCCAGCAGCCAATTAGGAATAGCGGGGGGCTCGAACACCGGGGAGCTGTTTTTT. The genes are TRBV4-1 and TRBJ2-2, with 10 bases lining up with TRBD2. The germline V gene encodes CDR1 MGHRA and CDR2 YSYEKL. V trimming: 2 bases; J trimming: 0 bases; junction bases outside the gene matches: 9. The CDR3 has 19 amino acids.

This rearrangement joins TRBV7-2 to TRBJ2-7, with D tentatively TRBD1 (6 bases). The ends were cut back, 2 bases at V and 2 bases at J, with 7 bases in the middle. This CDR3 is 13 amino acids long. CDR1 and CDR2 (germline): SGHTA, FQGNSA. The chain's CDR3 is CASSLYRAYEQYF. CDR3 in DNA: TGTGCCAGCAGCTTATACAGGGCCTACGAGCAGTACTTC.

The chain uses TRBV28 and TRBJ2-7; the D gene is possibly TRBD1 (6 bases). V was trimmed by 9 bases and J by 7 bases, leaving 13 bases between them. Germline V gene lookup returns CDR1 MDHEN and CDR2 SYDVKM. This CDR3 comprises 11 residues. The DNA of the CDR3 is TGTGCCAGTCGATACAGGGAAGAGCAGTACTTC. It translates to CASRYREEQYF.

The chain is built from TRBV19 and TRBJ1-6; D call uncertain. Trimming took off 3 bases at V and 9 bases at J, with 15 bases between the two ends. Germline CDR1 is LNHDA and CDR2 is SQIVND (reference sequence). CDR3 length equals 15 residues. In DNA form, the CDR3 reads TGTGCCAGTAGTATGAGCGTTACTGCGAGTTCACCCCTCCACTTT. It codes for CASSMSVTASSPLHF.

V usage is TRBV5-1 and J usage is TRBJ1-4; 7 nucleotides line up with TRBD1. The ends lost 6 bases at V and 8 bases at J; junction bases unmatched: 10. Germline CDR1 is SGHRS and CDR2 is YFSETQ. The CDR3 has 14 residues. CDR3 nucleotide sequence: TGCGCCAGCAAGGGGGCATCGGTGATGGAAAAACTGTTTTTT. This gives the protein CASKGASVMEKLFF.

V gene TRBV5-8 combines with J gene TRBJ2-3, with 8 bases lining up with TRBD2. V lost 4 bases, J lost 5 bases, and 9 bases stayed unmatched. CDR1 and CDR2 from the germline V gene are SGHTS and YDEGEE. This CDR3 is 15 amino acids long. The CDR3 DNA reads TGTGCCAGCAGCCCCACCGGGGGGGCAGAAGATACGCAGTATTTT. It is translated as CASSPTGGAEDTQYF.

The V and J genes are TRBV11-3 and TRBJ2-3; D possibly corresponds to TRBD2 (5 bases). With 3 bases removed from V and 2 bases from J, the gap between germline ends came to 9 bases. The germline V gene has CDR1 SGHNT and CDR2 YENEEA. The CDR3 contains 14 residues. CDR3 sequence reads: CASSFHGNTDTQYF. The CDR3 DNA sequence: TGTGCCAGCAGCTTCCACGGGAACACAGATACGCAGTATTTT. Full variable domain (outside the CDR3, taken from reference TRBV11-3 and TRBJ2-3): EAGVVQSPRYKIIEKKQPVAFWCNPISGHNTLYWYLQNLGQGPELLIRYENEEAVDDSQLPKDRFSAERLKGVDSTLKIQPAELGDSAVYLCASSFHGNTDTQYFGPGTRLTVL.

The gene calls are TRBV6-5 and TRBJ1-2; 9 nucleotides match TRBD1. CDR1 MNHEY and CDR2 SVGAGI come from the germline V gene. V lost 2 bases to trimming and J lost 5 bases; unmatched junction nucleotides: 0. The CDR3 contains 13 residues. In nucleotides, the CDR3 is TGTGCCAGCAGTTACGACAGGGGGTATGGCTACACCTTC. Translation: CASSYDRGYGYTF.

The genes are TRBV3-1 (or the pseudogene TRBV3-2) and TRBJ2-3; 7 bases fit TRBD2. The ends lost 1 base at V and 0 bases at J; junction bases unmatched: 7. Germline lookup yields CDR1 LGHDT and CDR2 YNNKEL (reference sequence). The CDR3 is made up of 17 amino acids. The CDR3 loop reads CASSQVLGGGSTDTQYF. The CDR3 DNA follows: TGTGCCAGCAGCCAAGTCCTTGGCGGGGGTAGCACAGATACGCAGTATTTT.

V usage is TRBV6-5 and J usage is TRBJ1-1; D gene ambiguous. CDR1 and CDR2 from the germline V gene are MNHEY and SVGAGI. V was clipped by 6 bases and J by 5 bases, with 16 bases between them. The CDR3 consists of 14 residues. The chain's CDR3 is CASRAGIGSTEAFF. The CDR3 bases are TGTGCCAGCAGGGCCGGGATAGGTAGTACTGAAGCTTTCTTT.

The CDR3 sequence: CASSESGEVENLPSLNNEQFF. CDR3 DNA: TGCGCCAGCAGTGAGTCCGGGGAGGTCGAGAATTTGCCGTCTTTAAACAATGAGCAGTTCTTC. The rearrangement links TRBV10-1 to TRBJ2-1, with a tentative D call TRBD2 (6 bases). Trimming pared 0 bases from V and 5 bases from J, leaving 29 bases between. In germline, CDR1 is WNHNN, CDR2 SYGVQD (reference sequence). The CDR3 has 21 amino acids.

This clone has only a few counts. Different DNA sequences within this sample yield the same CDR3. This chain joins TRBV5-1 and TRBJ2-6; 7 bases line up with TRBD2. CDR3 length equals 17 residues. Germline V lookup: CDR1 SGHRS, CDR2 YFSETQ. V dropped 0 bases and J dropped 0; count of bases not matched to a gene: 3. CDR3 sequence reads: CASSLEGGSSGANVLTF. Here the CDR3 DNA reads TGCGCCAGCAGCTTGGAGGGCGGGAGCTCTGGGGCCAACGTCCTGACTTTC.

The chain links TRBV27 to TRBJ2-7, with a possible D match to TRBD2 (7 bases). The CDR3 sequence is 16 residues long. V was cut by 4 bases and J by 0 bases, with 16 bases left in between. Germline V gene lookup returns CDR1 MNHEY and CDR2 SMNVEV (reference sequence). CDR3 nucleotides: TGTGCCAGCAGTTCTCCTGGGGGCGGGAGCTCCTACGAGCAGTACTTC. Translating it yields CASSSPGGGSSYEQYF.

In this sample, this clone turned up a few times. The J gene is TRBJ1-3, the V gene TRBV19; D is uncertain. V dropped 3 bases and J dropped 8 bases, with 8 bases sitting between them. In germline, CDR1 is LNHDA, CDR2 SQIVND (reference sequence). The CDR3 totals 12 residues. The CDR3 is CASSILEDTIYF. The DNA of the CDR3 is TGTGCCAGTAGTATTCTTGAGGACACCATATATTTT. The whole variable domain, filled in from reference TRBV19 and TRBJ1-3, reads DGGITQSPKYLFRKEGQNVTLSCEQNLNHDAMYWYRQDPGQGLRLIYYSQIVNDFQKGDIAEGYSVSREKKESFPLTVTSAQKNPTAFYLCASSILEDTIYFGEGSWLTVV.

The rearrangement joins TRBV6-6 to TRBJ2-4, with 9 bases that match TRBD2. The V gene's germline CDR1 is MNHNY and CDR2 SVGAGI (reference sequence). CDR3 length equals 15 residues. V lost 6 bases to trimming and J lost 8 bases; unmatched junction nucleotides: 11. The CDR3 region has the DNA TGTGCCAGCAGACCCCCGACTAGCGGTGGGGACATTCAGTACTTC. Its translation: CASRPPTSGGDIQYF.

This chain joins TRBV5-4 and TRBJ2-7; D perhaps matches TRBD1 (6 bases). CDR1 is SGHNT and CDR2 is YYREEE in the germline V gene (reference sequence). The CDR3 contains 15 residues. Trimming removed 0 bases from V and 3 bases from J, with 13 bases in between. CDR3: CASSLDPGAGYEQYF. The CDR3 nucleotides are TGTGCCAGCAGCTTGGATCCAGGGGCCGGCTACGAGCAGTACTTC.

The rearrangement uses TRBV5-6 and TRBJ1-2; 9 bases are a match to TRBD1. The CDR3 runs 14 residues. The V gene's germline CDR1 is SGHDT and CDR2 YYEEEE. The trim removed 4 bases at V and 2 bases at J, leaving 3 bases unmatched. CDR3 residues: CASSVGTGNYGYTF. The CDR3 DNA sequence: TGTGCCAGCAGCGTAGGGACAGGGAACTATGGCTACACCTTC. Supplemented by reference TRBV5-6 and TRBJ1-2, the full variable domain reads DAGVTQSPTHLIKTRGQQVTLRCSPKSGHDTVSWYQQALGQGPQFIFQYYEEEERQRGNFPDRFSGHQFPNYSSELNVNALLLGDSALYLCASSVGTGNYGYTFGSGTRLTVV.

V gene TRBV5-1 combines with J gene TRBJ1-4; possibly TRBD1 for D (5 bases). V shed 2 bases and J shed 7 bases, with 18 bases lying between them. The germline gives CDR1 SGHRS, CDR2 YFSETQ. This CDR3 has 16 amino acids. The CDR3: CASSFGLGRVFEKLFF. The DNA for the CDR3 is TGCGCCAGCAGCTTCGGTTTGGGCAGGGTATTTGAAAAACTGTTTTTT.

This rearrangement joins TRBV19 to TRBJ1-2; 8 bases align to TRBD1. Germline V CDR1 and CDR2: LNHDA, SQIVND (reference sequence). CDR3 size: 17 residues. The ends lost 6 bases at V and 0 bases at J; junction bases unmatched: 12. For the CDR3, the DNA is TGTGCCAGTAGGAATCTATTTACAGGGGGAGCTAACTATGGCTACACCTTC. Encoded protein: CASRNLFTGGANYGYTF. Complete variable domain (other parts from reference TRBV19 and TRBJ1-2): DGGITQSPKYLFRKEGQNVTLSCEQNLNHDAMYWYRQDPGQGLRLIYYSQIVNDFQKGDIAEGYSVSREKKESFPLTVTSAQKNPTAFYLCASRNLFTGGANYGYTFGSGTRLTVV.

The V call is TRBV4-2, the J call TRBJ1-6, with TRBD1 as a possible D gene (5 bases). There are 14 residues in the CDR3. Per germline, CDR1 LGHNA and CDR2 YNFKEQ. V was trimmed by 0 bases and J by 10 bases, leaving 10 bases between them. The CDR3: CASSQEGGGSPLHF. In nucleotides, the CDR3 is TGTGCCAGCAGCCAAGAGGGGGGGGGATCACCCCTCCACTTT.

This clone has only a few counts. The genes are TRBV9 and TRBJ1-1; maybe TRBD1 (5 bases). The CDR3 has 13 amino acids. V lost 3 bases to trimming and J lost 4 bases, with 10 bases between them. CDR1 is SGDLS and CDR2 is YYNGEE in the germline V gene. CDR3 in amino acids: CASSASQGTEAFF. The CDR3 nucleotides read TGTGCCAGCAGCGCATCGCAGGGCACTGAAGCTTTCTTT.

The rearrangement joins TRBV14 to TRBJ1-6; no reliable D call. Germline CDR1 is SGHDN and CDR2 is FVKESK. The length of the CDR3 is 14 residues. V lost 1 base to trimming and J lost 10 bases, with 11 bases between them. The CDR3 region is CASSQGRGGSPLHF. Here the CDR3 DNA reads TGTGCCAGCAGCCAAGGAAGAGGAGGGTCACCCCTCCACTTT.

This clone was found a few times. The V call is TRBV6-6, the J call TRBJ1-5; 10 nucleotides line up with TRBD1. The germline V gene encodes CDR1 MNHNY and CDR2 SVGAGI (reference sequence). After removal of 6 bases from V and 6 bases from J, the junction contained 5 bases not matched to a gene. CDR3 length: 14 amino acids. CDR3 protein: CASRGTGVGQPQHF. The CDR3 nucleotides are TGTGCCAGCAGAGGGACAGGGGTAGGTCAGCCCCAGCATTTT.

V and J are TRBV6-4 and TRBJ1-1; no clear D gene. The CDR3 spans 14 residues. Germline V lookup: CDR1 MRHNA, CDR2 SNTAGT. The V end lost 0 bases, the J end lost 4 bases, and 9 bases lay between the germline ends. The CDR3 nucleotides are TGTGCCAGCAGTGACTCGAGACTGAGCACTGAAGCTTTCTTT. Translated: CASSDSRLSTEAFF.

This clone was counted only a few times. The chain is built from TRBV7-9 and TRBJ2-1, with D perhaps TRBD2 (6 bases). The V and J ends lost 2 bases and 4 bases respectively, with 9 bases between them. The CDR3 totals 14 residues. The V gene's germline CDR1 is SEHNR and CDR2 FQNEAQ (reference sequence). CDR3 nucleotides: TGTGCCAGCAGCTTAACTGGGGGGTACAATGAGCAGTTCTTC. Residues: CASSLTGGYNEQFF.

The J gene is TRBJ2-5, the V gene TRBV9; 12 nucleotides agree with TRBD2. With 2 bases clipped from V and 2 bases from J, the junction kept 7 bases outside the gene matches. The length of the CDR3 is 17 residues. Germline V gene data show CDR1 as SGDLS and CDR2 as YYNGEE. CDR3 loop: CASSVRASGGDQETQYF. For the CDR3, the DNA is TGTGCCAGCAGCGTCCGGGCTAGCGGGGGGGATCAAGAGACCCAGTACTTC.

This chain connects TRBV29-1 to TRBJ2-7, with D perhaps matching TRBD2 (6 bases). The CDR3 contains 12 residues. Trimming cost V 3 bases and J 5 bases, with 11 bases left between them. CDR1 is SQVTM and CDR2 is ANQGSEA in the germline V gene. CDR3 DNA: TGCAGCGTTGACGCCTCGGGGGACGAGCAGTACTTC. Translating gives CSVDASGDEQYF.

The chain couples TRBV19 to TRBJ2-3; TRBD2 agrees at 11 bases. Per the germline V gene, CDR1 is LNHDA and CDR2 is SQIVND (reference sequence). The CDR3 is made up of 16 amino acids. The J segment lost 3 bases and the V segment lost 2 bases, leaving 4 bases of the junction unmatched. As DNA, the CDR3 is TGTGCCAGTAGTATAACACTAGCGGGGGTTACAGATACGCAGTATTTT. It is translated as CASSITLAGVTDTQYF.

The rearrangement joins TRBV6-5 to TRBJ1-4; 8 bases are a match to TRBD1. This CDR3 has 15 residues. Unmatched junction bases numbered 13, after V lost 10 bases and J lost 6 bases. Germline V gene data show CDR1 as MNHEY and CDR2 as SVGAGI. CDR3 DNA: TGTGCCACCCTAAGGACACAGGGGGTAGATGAAAAACTGTTTTTT. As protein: CATLRTQGVDEKLFF.

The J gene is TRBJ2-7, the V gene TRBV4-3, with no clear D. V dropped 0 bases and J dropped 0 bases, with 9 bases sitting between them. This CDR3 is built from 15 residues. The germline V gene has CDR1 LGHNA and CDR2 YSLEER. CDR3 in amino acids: CASSQDLVNSYEQYF. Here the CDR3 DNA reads TGCGCCAGCAGCCAAGATCTAGTTAACTCCTACGAGCAGTACTTC.

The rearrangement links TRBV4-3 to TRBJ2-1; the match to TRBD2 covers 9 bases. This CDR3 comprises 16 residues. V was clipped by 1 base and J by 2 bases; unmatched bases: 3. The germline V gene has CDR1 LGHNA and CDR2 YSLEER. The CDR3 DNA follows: TGCGCCAGCAGCCAAGGCAGCGGGGGGACCTACAATGAGCAGTTCTTC. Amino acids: CASSQGSGGTYNEQFF.

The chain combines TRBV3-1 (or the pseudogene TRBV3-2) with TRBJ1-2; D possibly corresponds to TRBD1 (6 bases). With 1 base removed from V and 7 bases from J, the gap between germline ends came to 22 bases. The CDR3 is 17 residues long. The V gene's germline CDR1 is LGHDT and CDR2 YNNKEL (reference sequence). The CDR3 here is CASSQGQLTGIYSGYTF. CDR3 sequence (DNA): TGTGCCAGCAGCCAAGGGCAACTAACAGGGATCTATAGTGGCTACACCTTC.